This T cell receptor (beta chain) was profiled in a study of cytotoxic CD8 clonotypes in ibrutinib-treated CLL. Study context: Of a cohort that held around 10 relapsed/refractory and roughly 14 treatment-naive patients, 17 to 18 were IGHV unmutated. Sequenced samples delivered averages of 255,043 productive templates and 94,082 productive rearrangements. Broader study findings: Higher circulating CD8+ T-cell counts strongly accompanied higher baseline clonality, above age-matched healthy donors. Clonality rose at ibrutinib response and fell back toward baseline at progression.

The CDR3 length is 14 residues. The V and J ends lost 3 bases and 4 bases respectively, with 13 bases between them. CDR1 and CDR2 (germline): SGDLS, YYNGEE. Notes on this clone: Its specificity is not known.

Sequenced by immunoSEQ multiplex PCR; TCRdb stores in-frame clones only, minus some. The repertoire has fewer than 300,000 clones, 76% of them found once; the top ten carry around 5.1%. The sequences come from PBMCs, collected at disease progression, from a patient treated with ibrutinib. This rearrangement joins TRBV9 to TRBJ1-2, with TRBD1 as a possible D gene (6 bases). This receptor was identified in a human donor with chronic lymphocytic leukemia. The CDR3 loop reads CASSARGGLYGYTF. Here the CDR3 DNA reads TGTGCCAGCAGCGCCCGGGGGGGCCTCTATGGCTACACCTTC.